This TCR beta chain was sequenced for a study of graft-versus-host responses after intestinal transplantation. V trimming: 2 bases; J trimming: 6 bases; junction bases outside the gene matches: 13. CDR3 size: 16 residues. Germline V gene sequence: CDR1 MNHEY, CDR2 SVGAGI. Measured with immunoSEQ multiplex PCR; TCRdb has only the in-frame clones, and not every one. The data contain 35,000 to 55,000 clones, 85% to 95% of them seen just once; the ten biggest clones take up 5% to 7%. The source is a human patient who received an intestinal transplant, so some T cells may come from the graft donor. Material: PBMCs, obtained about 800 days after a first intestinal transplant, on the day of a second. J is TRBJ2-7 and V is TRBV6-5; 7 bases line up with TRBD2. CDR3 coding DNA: TGTGCCAGCAGTTACAAGGTCGGTAGCGGGTATGGCGAGCAGTACTTC. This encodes CASSYKVGSGYGEQYF.